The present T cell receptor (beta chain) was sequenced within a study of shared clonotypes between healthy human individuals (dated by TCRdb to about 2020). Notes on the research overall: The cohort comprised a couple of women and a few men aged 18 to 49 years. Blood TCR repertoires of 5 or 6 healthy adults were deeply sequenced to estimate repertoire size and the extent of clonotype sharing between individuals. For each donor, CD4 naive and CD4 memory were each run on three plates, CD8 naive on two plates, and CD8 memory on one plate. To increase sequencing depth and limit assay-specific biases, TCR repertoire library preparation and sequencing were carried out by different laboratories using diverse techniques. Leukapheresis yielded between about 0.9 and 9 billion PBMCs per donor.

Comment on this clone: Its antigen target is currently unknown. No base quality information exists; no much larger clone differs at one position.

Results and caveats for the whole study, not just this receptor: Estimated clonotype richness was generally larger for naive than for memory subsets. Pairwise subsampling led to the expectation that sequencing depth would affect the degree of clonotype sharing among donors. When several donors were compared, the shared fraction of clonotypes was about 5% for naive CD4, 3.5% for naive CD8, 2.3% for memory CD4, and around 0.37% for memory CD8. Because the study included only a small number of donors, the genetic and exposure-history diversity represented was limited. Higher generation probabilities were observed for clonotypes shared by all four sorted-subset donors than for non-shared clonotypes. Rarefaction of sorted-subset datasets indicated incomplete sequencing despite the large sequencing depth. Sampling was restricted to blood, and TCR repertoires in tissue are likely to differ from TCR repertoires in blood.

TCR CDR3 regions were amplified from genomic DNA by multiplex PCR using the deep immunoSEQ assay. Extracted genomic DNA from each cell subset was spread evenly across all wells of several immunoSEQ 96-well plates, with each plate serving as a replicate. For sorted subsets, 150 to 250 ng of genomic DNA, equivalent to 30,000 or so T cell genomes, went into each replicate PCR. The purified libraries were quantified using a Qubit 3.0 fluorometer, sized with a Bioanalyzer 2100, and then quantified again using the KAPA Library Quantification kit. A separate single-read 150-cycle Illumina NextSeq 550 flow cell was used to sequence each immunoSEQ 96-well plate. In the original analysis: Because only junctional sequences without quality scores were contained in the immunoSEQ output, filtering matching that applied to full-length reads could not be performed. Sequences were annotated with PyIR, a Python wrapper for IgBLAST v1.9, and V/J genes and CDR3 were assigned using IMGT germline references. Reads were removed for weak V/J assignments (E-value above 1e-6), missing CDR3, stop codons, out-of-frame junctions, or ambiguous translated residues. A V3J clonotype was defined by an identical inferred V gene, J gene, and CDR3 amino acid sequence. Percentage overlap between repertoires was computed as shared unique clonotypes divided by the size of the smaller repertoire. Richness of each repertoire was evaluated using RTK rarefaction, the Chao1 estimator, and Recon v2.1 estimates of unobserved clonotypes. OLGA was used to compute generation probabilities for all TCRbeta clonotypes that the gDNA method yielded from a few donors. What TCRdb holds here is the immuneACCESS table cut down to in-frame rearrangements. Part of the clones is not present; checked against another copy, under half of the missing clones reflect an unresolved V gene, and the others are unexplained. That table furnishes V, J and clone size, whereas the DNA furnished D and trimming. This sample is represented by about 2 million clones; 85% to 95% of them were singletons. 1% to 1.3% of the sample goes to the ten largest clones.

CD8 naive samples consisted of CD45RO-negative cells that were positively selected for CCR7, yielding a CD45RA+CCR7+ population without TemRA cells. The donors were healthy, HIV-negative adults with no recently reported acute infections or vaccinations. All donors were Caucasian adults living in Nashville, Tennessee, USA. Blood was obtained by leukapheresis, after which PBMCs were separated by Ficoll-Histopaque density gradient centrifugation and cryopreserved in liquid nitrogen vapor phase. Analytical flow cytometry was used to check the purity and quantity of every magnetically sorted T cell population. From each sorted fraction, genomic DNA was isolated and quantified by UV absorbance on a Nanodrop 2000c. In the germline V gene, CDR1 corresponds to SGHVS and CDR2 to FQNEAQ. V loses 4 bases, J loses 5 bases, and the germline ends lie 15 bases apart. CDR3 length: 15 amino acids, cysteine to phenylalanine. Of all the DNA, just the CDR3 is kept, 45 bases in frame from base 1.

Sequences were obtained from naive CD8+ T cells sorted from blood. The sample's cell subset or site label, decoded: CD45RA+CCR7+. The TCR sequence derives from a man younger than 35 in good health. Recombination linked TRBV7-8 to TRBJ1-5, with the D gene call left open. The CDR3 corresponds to CASSSYWEGDQPQHF. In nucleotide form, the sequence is TGTGCCAGCAGCTCCTACTGGGAGGGAGATCAGCCCCAGCATTTT.